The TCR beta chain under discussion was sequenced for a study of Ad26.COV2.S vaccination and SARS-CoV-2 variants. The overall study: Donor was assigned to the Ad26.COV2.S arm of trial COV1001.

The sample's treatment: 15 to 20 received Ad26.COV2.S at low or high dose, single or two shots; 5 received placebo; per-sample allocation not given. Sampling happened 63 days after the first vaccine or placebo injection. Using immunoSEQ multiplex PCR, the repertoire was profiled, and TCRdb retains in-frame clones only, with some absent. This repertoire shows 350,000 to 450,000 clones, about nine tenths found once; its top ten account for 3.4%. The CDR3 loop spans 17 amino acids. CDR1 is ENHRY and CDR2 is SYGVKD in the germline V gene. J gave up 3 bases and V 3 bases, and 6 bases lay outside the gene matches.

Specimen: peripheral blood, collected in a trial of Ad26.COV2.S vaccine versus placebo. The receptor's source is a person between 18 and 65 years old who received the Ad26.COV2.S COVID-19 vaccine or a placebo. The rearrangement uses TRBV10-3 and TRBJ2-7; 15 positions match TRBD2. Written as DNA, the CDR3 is TGTGCCATCAGTGAACAGGGACTAGCGGGGGGTTACTACGAGCAGTACTTC. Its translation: CAISEQGLAGGYYEQYF.